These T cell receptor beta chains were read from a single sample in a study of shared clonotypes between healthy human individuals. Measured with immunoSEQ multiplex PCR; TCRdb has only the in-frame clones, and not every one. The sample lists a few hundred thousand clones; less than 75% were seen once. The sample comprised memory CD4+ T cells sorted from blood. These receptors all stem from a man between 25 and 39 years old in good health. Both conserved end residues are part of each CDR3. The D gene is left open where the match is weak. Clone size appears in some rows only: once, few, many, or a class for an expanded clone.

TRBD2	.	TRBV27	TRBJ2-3	CASGRREHSDTQYF	TGTGCCAGCGGGCGGCGGGAGCACTCAGATACGCAGTATTTT
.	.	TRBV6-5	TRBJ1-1	CASGKTLNTEAFF	TGTGCCAGCGGGAAAACACTGAACACTGAAGCTTTCTTT
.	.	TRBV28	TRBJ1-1	CASSSIEWLNTEAFF	TGTGCCAGCAGTTCCATCGAGTGGTTGAACACTGAAGCTTTCTTT
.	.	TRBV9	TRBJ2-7	CASSVAPQNYEQYF	TGTGCCAGCAGCGTAGCTCCCCAAAACTACGAGCAGTACTTC
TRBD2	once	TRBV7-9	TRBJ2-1	CASSLAAETSGYNEQFF	TGTGCCAGCAGCTTAGCGGCCGAGACTAGCGGCTACAATGAGCAGTTCTTC
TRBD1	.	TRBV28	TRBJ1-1	CASTTTGAAREAFF	TGTGCCAGCACCACCACAGGGGCAGCGAGGGAAGCTTTCTTT
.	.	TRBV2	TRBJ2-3	CASSETGLNRGTDTQYF	TGTGCCAGCAGTGAGACAGGACTGAACCGGGGCACAGATACGCAGTATTTT
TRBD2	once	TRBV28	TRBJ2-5	CASSLLLGGAEAQYF	TGTGCCAGCAGTTTATTGCTCGGGGGGGCGGAGGCCCAGTACTTC
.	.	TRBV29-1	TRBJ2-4	CSVEVGRKNIQYF	TGCAGCGTTGAAGTCGGCCGTAAGAACATTCAGTACTTC
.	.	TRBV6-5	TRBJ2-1	CAVESSYNEQFF	TGTGCCGTTGAGAGCTCCTACAATGAGCAGTTCTTC
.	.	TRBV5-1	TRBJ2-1	CASSLESRNNEQFF	TGCGCCAGCAGCTTGGAGTCTAGAAACAATGAGCAGTTCTTC
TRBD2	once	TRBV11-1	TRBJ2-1	CASRLGTSGYNEQFF	TGTGCCAGCAGGCTAGGGACTAGCGGATACAATGAGCAGTTCTTC
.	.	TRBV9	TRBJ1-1	CASSVGGIDRGAFF	TGTGCCAGCAGCGTAGGAGGGATCGATAGGGGAGCTTTCTTT
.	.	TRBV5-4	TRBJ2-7	CASSLGGSSYEQYF	TGTGCCAGCAGCTTGGGGGGGAGCTCCTACGAGCAGTACTTC
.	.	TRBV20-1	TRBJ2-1	CSAPLSREQFF	TGCAGTGCTCCCCTCTCTCGGGAGCAGTTCTTC
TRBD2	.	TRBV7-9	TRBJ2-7	CASSLVGSLAGGYEQYF	TGTGCCAGCAGCTTAGTAGGTTCTCTAGCGGGAGGTTACGAGCAGTACTTC
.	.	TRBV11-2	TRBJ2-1	CASSMVLYNEQFF	TGTGCCAGCAGCATGGTGCTCTACAATGAGCAGTTCTTC
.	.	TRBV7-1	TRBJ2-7	CASSAGRLLEQYF	TGTGCCAGCAGCGCGGGACGGTTATTAGAGCAGTACTTC
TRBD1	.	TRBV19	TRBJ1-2	CASGQGNSDYTF	TGTGCCAGCGGACAGGGAAATTCCGACTACACCTTC
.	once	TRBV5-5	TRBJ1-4	CASSLGQLGLANEKLFF	TGTGCCAGCAGCTTGGGACAGTTAGGGTTAGCTAATGAAAAACTGTTTTTT
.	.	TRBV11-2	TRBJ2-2	CASSYHGGANTGELFF	TGTGCCAGCAGCTACCATGGTGGCGCGAACACCGGGGAGCTGTTTTTT
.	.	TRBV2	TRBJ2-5	CATSRDRGETQYF	TGTGCCACCTCCAGGGATCGGGGGGAGACCCAGTACTTC
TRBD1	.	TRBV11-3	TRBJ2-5	CASSLKGAGETQYF	TGTGCCAGCAGCTTAAAGGGGGCCGGCGAGACCCAGTACTTC
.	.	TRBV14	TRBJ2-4	CASSQDWWPVYIQYF	TGTGCCAGCAGCCAAGATTGGTGGCCAGTCTACATTCAGTACTTC
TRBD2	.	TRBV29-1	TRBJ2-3	CSVGLAGRPDTQYF	TGCAGCGTTGGGCTAGCGGGTCGACCAGATACGCAGTATTTT
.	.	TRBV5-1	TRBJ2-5	CASSSPTGSQETQYF	TGCGCCAGCAGCTCGCCGACAGGTTCCCAAGAGACCCAGTACTTC
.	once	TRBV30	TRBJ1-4	CAWSATGLTNEKLFF	TGTGCCTGGAGTGCCACAGGGTTAACTAATGAAAAACTGTTTTTT
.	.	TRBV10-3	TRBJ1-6	CAISEVRGYNSPLHF	TGTGCCATCAGTGAGGTCAGAGGATATAATTCACCCCTCCACTTT
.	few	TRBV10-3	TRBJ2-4	CAISETRAGKAQLRNIQYF	TGTGCCATCAGTGAGACCAGGGCAGGAAAGGCCCAACTAAGAAACATTCAGTACTTC
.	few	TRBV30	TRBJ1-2	CAWSVVRARYGYTF	TGTGCCTGGAGTGTCGTCAGGGCTAGATATGGCTACACCTTC
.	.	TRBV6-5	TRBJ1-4	CASSPSRANEKLFF	TGTGCCAGCAGCCCAAGTAGAGCCAATGAAAAACTGTTTTTT
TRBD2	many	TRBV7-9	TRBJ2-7	CASSDTSEHEQYF	TGTGCCAGCAGCGATACTAGCGAACACGAGCAGTACTTC
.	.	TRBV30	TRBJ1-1	CAWSVVGNTEAFF	TGTGCCTGGAGTGTAGTAGGGAACACTGAAGCTTTCTTT
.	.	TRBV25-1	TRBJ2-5	CASSEDRVQETQYF	TGTGCCAGCAGTGAGGATCGAGTCCAAGAGACCCAGTACTTC
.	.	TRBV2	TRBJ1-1	CASSGRWGNTEAFF	TGTGCCAGCAGTGGTCGATGGGGAAACACTGAAGCTTTCTTT
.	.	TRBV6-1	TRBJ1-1	CASTSGTGLEAFF	TGTGCCAGCACCTCCGGAACAGGCCTCGAAGCTTTCTTT
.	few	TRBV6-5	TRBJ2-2	CASSIRRRTGELFF	TGTGCCAGCAGCATTAGAAGGCGGACCGGGGAGCTGTTTTTT
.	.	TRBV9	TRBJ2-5	CASSLQGAGGEETQYF	TGTGCCAGCAGCCTCCAGGGGGCAGGGGGGGAAGAGACCCAGTACTTC
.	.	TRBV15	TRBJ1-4	CATSRDRSEKLFF	TGTGCCACCAGCAGAGATCGGAGTGAAAAACTGTTTTTT
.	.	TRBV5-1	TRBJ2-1	CASSLVRGLLGRHSYNEQFF	TGCGCCAGCAGCTTGGTGAGGGGCCTGTTGGGGCGGCATTCCTACAATGAGCAGTTCTTC
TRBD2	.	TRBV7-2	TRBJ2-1	CASSPYPGLAGLNEQFF	TGTGCCAGCAGCCCGTATCCGGGACTAGCGGGATTGAATGAGCAGTTCTTC
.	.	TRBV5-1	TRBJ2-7	CASSPVIGSASYEQYF	TGCGCCAGCAGCCCCGTTATAGGCAGCGCGTCCTACGAGCAGTACTTC